The 11 T cell receptor beta chains below all came from one sample that was sequenced in a study of brain T cells in children with intractable seizures. TCRdb's table, derived via immunoSEQ multiplex PCR, lists solely in-frame clones and lacks some. Of hundreds of thousands of clones in the sample, nearly 95% were seen once. Documented time point: blood from clinic visit 5 months post-surgery; TSC patient then seizure free. The sample was peripheral blood, taken about 5 months after surgery. The receptor source for this set is a boy younger than two with tuberous sclerosis and intractable seizures.

This clone has just a few counts. The rearrangement links TRBV28 to TRBJ2-7, with 8 positions matching TRBD1. Germline loops: CDR1 MDHEN, CDR2 SYDVKM. This CDR3 contains 13 residues. V lost 5 bases to trimming and J lost 3 bases; unmatched junction nucleotides: 3. Here the CDR3 DNA reads TGTGCCAGCAGTCGAACAGGGGGCTACGAGCAGTACTTC. It encodes CASSRTGGYEQYF.

The chain carries TRBV30 and TRBJ1-1; D ambiguous. V lost 4 bases and J lost 4, with 16 bases in between. The CDR3 runs to 14 residues. Per germline, CDR1 GTSNPN and CDR2 SVGIG (reference sequence). The CDR3 loop is CAWNPLSISTEAFF. Written as DNA, the CDR3 is TGTGCCTGGAACCCTCTGAGTATTAGCACTGAAGCTTTCTTT.

This chain links TRBV30 with TRBJ1-4, with 7 bases lining up with TRBD1. V was pared by 2 bases and J by 6 bases, with 9 bases of the junction left unmatched. CDR3 size: 15 residues. The germline gives CDR1 GTSNPN, CDR2 SVGIG (reference sequence). The CDR3 coding sequence is TGTGCCTGGAGTCCCCTGACAGGGAGGGATGAAAAACTGTTTTTT. Protein: CAWSPLTGRDEKLFF.

Remarks on this clone: This specimen includes other DNA sequences encoding the same CDR3. This chain joins TRBV3-1 (or the pseudogene TRBV3-2) and TRBJ1-2, with D unclear. With 3 bases removed from V and 7 bases from J, the gap between germline ends came to 6 bases. CDR1 is LGHDT and CDR2 is YNNKEL in the germline V gene (reference sequence). The CDR3 covers 11 residues. The CDR3 here is CASSQLSGYTF. CDR3 DNA sequence: TGTGCCAGCAGCCAGCTGAGTGGCTACACCTTC.

With respect to this clone: Additional DNA sequences in this sample encode the identical CDR3. The J gene is TRBJ1-2, the V gene TRBV25-1; D unresolved. CDR1 is MGHDK and CDR2 is SYGVNS in the germline V gene. This CDR3 is 12 amino acids long. Trimming removed 3 bases from V and 5 bases from J, with 7 bases in between. The CDR3 DNA reads TGTGCCAGCAGTGAGTCCGGGTATGGCTACACCTTC. This sequence encodes CASSESGYGYTF.

The gene calls are TRBV7-2 and TRBJ2-1; 12 bases fit TRBD2. CDR1 and CDR2 (germline): SGHTA, FQGNSA. V lost 5 bases and J lost 10; bases outside the gene matches: 9. The CDR3 totals 15 residues. CDR3 nucleotides: TGTGCCAGCAGCGCAAGACTAGCGGGAGTGGGGGAGCAGTTCTTC. Amino acid sequence: CASSARLAGVGEQFF.

The chain has TRBV2 and TRBJ2-7; either TRBD1 or TRBD2 may fit D (6 bases each). CDR1 SNHLY and CDR2 FYNNEI come from the germline V gene. V shed 2 bases and J shed 4 bases, with 18 bases lying between them. The CDR3 contains 16 residues. CDR3 nucleotides: TGTGCCAGCAGTGAATACCTCCGGGGGACAATGTACGAGCAGTACTTC. It codes for CASSEYLRGTMYEQYF.

This chain uses TRBV28 with TRBJ1-2, with TRBD1 matching over 12 bases. This CDR3 comprises 17 residues. The germline CDR1 and CDR2 sequences are MDHEN and SYDVKM. V dropped 2 bases and J dropped 3; count of bases not matched to a gene: 7. CDR3 region: CASSLLGQGAIHYGYTF. The CDR3 nucleotides read TGTGCCAGCAGTTTACTGGGACAGGGGGCAATCCACTATGGCTACACCTTC.

The gene calls are TRBV19 and TRBJ2-3; 14 positions match TRBD2. From germline, CDR1 is LNHDA and CDR2 SQIVND (reference sequence). The CDR3 has 20 residues. The trim removed 6 bases at V and 3 bases at J, leaving 17 bases unmatched. Here the CDR3 DNA reads TGTGCCAGTAGGATCGGGACGGGACTAGCGGGAGTGGCTTCTACAGATACGCAGTATTTT. This encodes CASRIGTGLAGVASTDTQYF. Drawing the rest from reference TRBV19 and TRBJ2-3, the complete variable domain is DGGITQSPKYLFRKEGQNVTLSCEQNLNHDAMYWYRQDPGQGLRLIYYSQIVNDFQKGDIAEGYSVSREKKESFPLTVTSAQKNPTAFYLCASRIGTGLAGVASTDTQYFGPGTRLTVL.

V is TRBV11-2 and J is TRBJ2-7; no firm D call. Per the germline V gene, CDR1 is SGHAT and CDR2 is FQNNGV. V was shortened by 0 bases and J by 2 bases, with 8 bases between the two germline ends. There are 14 residues in the CDR3. This CDR3 reads CASSLDHRAYEQYF. The DNA for the CDR3 is TGTGCCAGCAGCTTAGATCATAGAGCCTACGAGCAGTACTTC. Full variable domain (missing parts from reference TRBV11-2 and TRBJ2-7): EAGVAQSPRYKIIEKRQSVAFWCNPISGHATLYWYQQILGQGPKLLIQFQNNGVVDDSQLPKDRFSAERLKGVDSTLKIQPAKLEDSAVYLCASSLDHRAYEQYFGPGTRLTVT.

The V call is TRBV5-6, the J call TRBJ2-5, with 7 bases aligning to TRBD1. J gave up 5 bases and V 3 bases, and 10 bases lay outside the gene matches. Germline CDR1 is SGHDT and CDR2 is YYEEEE. The CDR3 totals 15 residues. Here the CDR3 reads CASSWTPTGFETQYF. The DNA for the CDR3 is TGTGCCAGCAGCTGGACCCCGACAGGGTTCGAGACCCAGTACTTC.